This entry lists 18 T cell receptor beta chains sequenced from one sample in a study of blood T cell repertoires in COVID-19 (dated by TCRdb to about 2020). The library relied on the immunoSEQ multiplex PCR assay. In its TCRdb copy, this immuneACCESS table keeps in-frame sequences only and misses some clones. Where compared with another copy, unresolved V genes explain less than half of these, and the others have no known cause. The sample records about 280,000 clones, roughly 85% of which are singletons. About 2.7% of the sample lies in the top ten. The specimen was PBMCs or T cells enriched from blood (not recorded which). The receptor set was obtained from a woman aged 50 to 60 who had recovered from COVID-19.

The V gene is TRBV6-1, the J gene TRBJ2-1; D is perhaps TRBD1 (6 bases). V was pared by 3 bases and J by 2 bases, with 20 bases between. The CDR3 consists of 18 residues. Germline V gene lookup returns CDR1 MNHNS and CDR2 SASEGT. The CDR3 here is CASSDWPEEAGAYNEQFF. The CDR3 coding sequence is TGTGCCAGCAGTGATTGGCCCGAGGAGGCAGGGGCCTACAATGAGCAGTTCTTC.

The genes are TRBV5-1 and TRBJ2-2; 8 bases match TRBD1. The CDR3 has 16 amino acids. V lost 1 base and J lost 6; bases outside the gene matches: 8. Germline CDR1 and CDR2: SGHRS and YFSETQ. The CDR3 DNA reads TGCGCCAGCAGCTTGTGGACAGGGAGTATGGCCGGGGAGCTGTTTTTT. It specifies CASSLWTGSMAGELFF.

This rearrangement joins TRBV19 to TRBJ1-2; TRBD1 is a possible D gene (6 bases). This CDR3 is 15 amino acids long. Germline CDR1 and CDR2: LNHDA and SQIVND (reference sequence). Trimming took off 5 bases at V and 0 bases at J, with 13 bases between the two ends. The CDR3 coding sequence is TGTGCCAGTAGTCCGCGACAGGATCCTAACTATGGCTACACCTTC. It translates to CASSPRQDPNYGYTF. The whole variable domain, remainder taken from reference TRBV19 and TRBJ1-2, is DGGITQSPKYLFRKEGQNVTLSCEQNLNHDAMYWYRQDPGQGLRLIYYSQIVNDFQKGDIAEGYSVSREKKESFPLTVTSAQKNPTAFYLCASSPRQDPNYGYTFGSGTRLTVV.

The chain uses TRBV14 and TRBJ1-1; perhaps TRBD1 as D (5 bases). Germline CDR1 is SGHDN and CDR2 is FVKESK. This CDR3 is built from 15 residues. The ends were cut back, 3 bases at V and 1 base at J, with 12 bases in the middle. This CDR3 is CASSHVDRWNTEAFF. In DNA form, the CDR3 reads TGTGCCAGCAGCCACGTCGACAGATGGAACACTGAAGCTTTCTTT.

This chain connects TRBV7-9 to TRBJ1-3; the D is unclear. Trimming removed 6 bases from V and 3 bases from J, with 27 bases in between. The CDR3 runs to 19 residues. Germline CDR1 SEHNR, CDR2 FQNEAQ (reference sequence). The CDR3 DNA reads as TGTGCCAGCAGTTATCACGGGAGAAGTTCTTCCTCTGTTGGAAACACCATATATTTT. It codes for CASSYHGRSSSSVGNTIYF.

V usage is TRBV30 and J usage is TRBJ2-1; D is unclear. Trimming took 3 bases from V and 8 from J, leaving 11 bases between them. CDR3 length: 12 residues. Germline values: CDR1 GTSNPN, CDR2 SVGIG (reference sequence). The CDR3 loop reads CAWRPGADEQFF. The CDR3, as DNA: TGTGCCTGGAGGCCCGGAGCCGATGAGCAGTTCTTC.

A single count supports this clone. The V and J genes are TRBV7-8 and TRBJ2-5, with D possibly being TRBD2 (6 bases). Trimming took 0 bases from V and 8 from J, leaving 13 bases between them. This CDR3 comprises 14 residues. The germline gives CDR1 SGHVS, CDR2 FQNEAQ. Here the CDR3 reads CASSLASGPSTQYF. The CDR3 DNA is TGTGCCAGCAGCTTAGCTAGCGGCCCAAGCACCCAGTACTTC.

This clone is a singleton in its sample. This sequence joins TRBV6-5 and TRBJ1-2; D is unresolved. The length of the CDR3 is 13 residues. Trimming left V 7 bases short and J 3 bases short, with 12 bases between. Germline V gives CDR1 MNHEY, CDR2 SVGAGI. CDR3 DNA sequence: TGTGCCAGCACGACTGGACTGTACTATGGCTACACCTTC. The encoded protein is CASTTGLYYGYTF.

The chain has TRBV7-8 and TRBJ1-4, with TRBD1 matching over 8 bases. Germline V gene lookup returns CDR1 SGHVS and CDR2 FQNEAQ. J lost 4 bases, V lost 5 bases, and 6 bases had no gene match. The CDR3 length is 15 residues. CDR3 loop: CASSNRQGRNEKLFF. The CDR3 region has the DNA TGTGCCAGCAGCAACCGACAGGGGCGTAATGAAAAACTGTTTTTT.

The chain links TRBV2 to TRBJ2-4, with 12 bases that match TRBD1. V shed 7 bases, J shed 7 bases, and the junction held 11 bases outside the gene matches. Germline V CDR1 and CDR2: SNHLY, FYNNEI. The CDR3 runs 16 residues. This CDR3 reads CASTRIPGQGANIQYF. CDR3 sequence (DNA): TGTGCCAGCACAAGGATTCCGGGACAGGGGGCCAACATTCAGTACTTC.

This clone was counted a few times. J is TRBJ1-3 and V is TRBV7-9, with D unclear. Trimming removed 5 bases at V and 1 base at J, with 9 bases between. The germline CDR1 and CDR2 sequences are SEHNR and FQNEAQ (reference sequence). This CDR3 has 14 residues. The CDR3 sequence: CASSLRTSGNTIYF. In DNA form, the CDR3 reads TGTGCCAGCAGCCTAAGGACTTCTGGAAACACCATATATTTT.

This sequence joins TRBV7-9 and TRBJ1-4; D gene ambiguous. The CDR3 is 13 amino acids. Germline V gives CDR1 SEHNR, CDR2 FQNEAQ (reference sequence). Trimming removed 5 bases from V and 10 bases from J, with 14 bases in between. In nucleotides, the CDR3 is TGTGCCAGCAGCCTACCACAGTCGGCAAAACTGTTTTTT. Protein: CASSLPQSAKLFF.

The V and J genes are TRBV7-6 and TRBJ1-4, with 8 nucleotides matching TRBD1. The V segment lost 0 bases and the J segment 8 bases; nucleotides outside the gene matches: 8. The germline gives CDR1 SGHVS, CDR2 FNYEAQ. This CDR3 is 16 amino acids long. CDR3 sequence reads: CASSLAQGAGREKLFF. The CDR3 DNA sequence: TGTGCCAGCAGCTTAGCCCAGGGGGCAGGTCGGGAAAAACTGTTTTTT.

The chain is built from TRBV6-5 and TRBJ2-2; 7 bases agree with TRBD1. The CDR3 is made up of 15 amino acids. V shed 6 bases, J shed 3 bases, and the junction held 7 bases outside the gene matches. Germline loops: CDR1 MNHEY, CDR2 SVGAGI. This chain's CDR3 is CASSLTGVDTGELFF. The CDR3 DNA is TGTGCCAGCAGCCTAACAGGGGTGGACACCGGGGAGCTGTTTTTT.

The chain employs TRBV6-4 and TRBJ2-3; a weak D match, TRBD1 (5 bases). With 7 bases removed from V and 0 bases from J, the gap between germline ends came to 14 bases. This CDR3 is built from 15 residues. The germline gives CDR1 MRHNA, CDR2 SNTAGT. In DNA form, the CDR3 reads TGTGCCAGCAAACTACAGGCTGGGAGCACAGATACGCAGTATTTT. The encoded protein is CASKLQAGSTDTQYF.

This clone was counted between two and nine times. The gene calls are TRBV7-4 and TRBJ1-4, with 9 bases aligning to TRBD1. This CDR3 comprises 14 residues. Germline CDR1 and CDR2: SGHVT and SQSDAQ. The J segment lost 11 bases and the V segment lost 1 base, leaving 5 bases of the junction unmatched. CDR3 DNA sequence: TGTGCCAGCAGCTTAGGACAGGGGGGAGGCAAACTGTTTTTT. Translation gives CASSLGQGGGKLFF.

The rearrangement links TRBV10-3 to TRBJ1-4; possible D gene TRBD1, 5 bases. The CDR3 loop spans 15 amino acids. V was trimmed by 2 bases and J by 1 base, leaving 8 bases between them. Germline loops: CDR1 ENHRY, CDR2 SYGVKD. CDR3 coding DNA: TGTGCCATCAGTGAGACCGGGGGAACTAATGAAAAACTGTTTTTT. Translated, it gives CAISETGGTNEKLFF.

The chain recombines TRBV24-1 with TRBJ2-1; 14 bases match TRBD2. The CDR3 loop spans 17 amino acids. CDR1 and CDR2 (germline): KGHDR, SFDVKD. V trimming: 2 bases; J trimming: 4 bases; junction bases outside the gene matches: 3. The CDR3, as DNA: TGTGCCACCAGTGATTGGACTAGCGGGGGGTTATACAATGAGCAGTTCTTC. Translating it yields CATSDWTSGGLYNEQFF.